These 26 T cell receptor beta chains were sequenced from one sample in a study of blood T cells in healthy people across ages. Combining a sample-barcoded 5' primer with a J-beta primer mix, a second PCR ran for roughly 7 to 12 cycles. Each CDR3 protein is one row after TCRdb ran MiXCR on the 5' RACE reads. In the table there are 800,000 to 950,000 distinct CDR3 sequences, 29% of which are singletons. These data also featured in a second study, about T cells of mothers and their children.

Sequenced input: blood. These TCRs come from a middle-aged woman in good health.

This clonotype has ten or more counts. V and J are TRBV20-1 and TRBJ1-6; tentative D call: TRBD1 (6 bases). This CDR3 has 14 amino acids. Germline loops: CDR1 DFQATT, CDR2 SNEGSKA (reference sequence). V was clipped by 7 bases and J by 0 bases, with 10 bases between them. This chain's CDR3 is CSGGPSSYNSPLHF. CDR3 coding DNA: TGCAGTGGGGGGCCGAGCTCCTATAATTCACCCCTCCACTTT.

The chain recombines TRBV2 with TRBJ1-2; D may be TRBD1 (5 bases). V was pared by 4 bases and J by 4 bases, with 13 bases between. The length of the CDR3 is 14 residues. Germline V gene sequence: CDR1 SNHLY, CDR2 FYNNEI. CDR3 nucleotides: TGTGCCAGCAGTGTGGACACACTTTCCTATGGCTACACCTTC. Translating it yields CASSVDTLSYGYTF.

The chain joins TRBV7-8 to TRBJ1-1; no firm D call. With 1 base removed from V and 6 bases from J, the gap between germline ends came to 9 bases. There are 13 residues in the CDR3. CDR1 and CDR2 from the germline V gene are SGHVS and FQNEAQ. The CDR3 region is CASSLVEGSEAFF. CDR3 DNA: TGTGCCAGCAGCTTAGTCGAGGGTTCTGAAGCTTTCTTT.

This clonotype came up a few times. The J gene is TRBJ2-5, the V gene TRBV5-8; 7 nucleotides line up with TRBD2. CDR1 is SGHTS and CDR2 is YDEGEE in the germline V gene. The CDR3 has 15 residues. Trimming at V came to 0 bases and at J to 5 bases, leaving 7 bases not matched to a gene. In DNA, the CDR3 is TGTGCCAGCAGCTTGGCGGGACTATGGATCGAGACCCAGTACTTC. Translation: CASSLAGLWIETQYF.

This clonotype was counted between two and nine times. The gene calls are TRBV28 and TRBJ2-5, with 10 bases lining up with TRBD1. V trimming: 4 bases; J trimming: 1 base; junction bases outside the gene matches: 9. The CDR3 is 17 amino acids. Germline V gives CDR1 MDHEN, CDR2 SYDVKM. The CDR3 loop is CASSSESWDRGQETQYF. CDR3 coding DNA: TGTGCCAGCAGTTCTGAATCCTGGGACAGGGGCCAAGAGACCCAGTACTTC.

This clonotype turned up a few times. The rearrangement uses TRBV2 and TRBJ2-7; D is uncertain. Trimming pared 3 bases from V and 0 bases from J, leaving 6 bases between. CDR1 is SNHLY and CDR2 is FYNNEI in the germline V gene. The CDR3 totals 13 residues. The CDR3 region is CASSETSSYEQYF. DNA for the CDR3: TGTGCCAGCAGTGAGACGTCCTCCTACGAGCAGTACTTC.

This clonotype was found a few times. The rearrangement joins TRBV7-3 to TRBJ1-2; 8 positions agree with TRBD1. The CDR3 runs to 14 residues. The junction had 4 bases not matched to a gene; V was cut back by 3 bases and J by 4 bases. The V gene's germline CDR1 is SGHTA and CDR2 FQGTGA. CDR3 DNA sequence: TGTGCCAGCAGCTTTGGGACAGGCTCCTATGGCTACACCTTC. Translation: CASSFGTGSYGYTF.

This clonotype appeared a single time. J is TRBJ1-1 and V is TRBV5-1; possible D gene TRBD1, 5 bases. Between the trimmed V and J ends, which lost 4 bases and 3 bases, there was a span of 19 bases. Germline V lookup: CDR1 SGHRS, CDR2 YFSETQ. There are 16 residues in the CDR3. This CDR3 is CASSHGTLTGDTEAFF. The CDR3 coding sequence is TGCGCCAGCAGCCATGGGACTTTAACGGGGGACACTGAAGCTTTCTTT. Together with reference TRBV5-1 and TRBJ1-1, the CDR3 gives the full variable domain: KAGVTQTPRYLIKTRGQQVTLSCSPISGHRSVSWYQQTPGQGLQFLFEYFSETQRNKGNFPGRFSGRQFSNSRSEMNVSTLELGDSALYLCASSHGTLTGDTEAFFGQGTRLTVV.

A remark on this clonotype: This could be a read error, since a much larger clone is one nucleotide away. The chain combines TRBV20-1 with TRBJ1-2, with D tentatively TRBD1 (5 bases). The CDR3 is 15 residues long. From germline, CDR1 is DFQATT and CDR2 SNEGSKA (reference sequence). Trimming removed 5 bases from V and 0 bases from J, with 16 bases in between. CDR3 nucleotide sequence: TGCAGTGCTGGCTACGTACGGGGGGCTAACTATGGCTACACCTTC. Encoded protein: CSAGYVRGANYGYTF.

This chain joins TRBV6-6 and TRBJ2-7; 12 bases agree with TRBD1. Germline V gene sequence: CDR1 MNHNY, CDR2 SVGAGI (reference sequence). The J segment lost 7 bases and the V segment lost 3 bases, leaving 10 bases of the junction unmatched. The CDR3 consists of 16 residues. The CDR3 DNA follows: TGTGCCAGCAGTTATCCTCCGGGACAGGGGGCGAGGGAGCAGTACTTC. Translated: CASSYPPGQGAREQYF.

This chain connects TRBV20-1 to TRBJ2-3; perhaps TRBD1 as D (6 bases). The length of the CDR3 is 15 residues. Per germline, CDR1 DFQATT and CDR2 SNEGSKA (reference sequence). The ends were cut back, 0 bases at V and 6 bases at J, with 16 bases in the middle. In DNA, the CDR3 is TGCAGTGCTAGAGAGGCCCTAGCAGGGGCGGATACGCAGTATTTT. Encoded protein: CSAREALAGADTQYF.

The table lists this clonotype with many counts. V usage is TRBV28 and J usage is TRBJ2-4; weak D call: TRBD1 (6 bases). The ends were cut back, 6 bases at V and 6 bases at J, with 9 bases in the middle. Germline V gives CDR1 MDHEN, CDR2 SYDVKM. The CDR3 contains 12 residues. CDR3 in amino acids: CASSTTGNIQYF. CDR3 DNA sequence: TGTGCCAGCAGCACGACAGGAAACATTCAGTACTTC.

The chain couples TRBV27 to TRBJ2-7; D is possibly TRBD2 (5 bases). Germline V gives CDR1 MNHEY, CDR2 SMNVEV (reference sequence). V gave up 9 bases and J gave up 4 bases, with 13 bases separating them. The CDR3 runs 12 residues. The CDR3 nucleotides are TGTGCCAGTAGAGGACTGGGGTACGAGCAGTACTTC. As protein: CASRGLGYEQYF.

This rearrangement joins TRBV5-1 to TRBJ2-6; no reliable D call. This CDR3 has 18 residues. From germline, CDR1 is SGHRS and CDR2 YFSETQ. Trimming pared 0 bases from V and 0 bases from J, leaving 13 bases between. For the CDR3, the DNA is TGCGCCAGCAGCTTGGCCGACGGTTCGAGCTCTGGGGCCAACGTCCTGACTTTC. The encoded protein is CASSLADGSSSGANVLTF.

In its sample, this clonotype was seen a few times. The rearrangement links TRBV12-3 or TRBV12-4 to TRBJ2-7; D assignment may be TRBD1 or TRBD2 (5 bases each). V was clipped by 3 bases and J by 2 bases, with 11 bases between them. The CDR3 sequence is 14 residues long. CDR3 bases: TGTGCCAGCAGTTTCGGGGCAAGTCCCTACGAGCAGTACTTC. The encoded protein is CASSFGASPYEQYF.

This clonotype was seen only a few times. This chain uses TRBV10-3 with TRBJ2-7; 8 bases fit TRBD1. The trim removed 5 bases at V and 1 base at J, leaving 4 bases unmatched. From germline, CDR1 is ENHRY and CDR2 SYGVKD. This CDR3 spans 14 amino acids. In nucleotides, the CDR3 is TGTGCCATCAGTTCAGACAGGGGTTCCTACGAGCAGTACTTC. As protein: CAISSDRGSYEQYF.

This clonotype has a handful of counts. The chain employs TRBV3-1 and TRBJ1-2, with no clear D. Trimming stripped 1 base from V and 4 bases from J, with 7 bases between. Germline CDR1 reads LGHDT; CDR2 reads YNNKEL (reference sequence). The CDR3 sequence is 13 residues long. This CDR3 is CASSQGEGYGYTF. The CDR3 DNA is TGTGCCAGCAGCCAAGGGGAGGGCTATGGCTACACCTTC.

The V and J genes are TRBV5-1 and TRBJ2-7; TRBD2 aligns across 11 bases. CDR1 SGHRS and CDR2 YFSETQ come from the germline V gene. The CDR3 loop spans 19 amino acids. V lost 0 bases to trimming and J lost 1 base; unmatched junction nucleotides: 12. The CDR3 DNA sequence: TGCGCCAGCAGCTTGGCGGCTAGCGGGGGGCGCGGCAAATCCTACGAGCAGTACTTC. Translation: CASSLAASGGRGKSYEQYF.

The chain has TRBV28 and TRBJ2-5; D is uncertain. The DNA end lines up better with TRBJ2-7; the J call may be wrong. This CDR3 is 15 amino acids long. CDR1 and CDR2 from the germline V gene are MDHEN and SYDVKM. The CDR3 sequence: CASSLYGTVLYEQYF. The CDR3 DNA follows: TGTGCCAGCAGTTTATACGGCACAGTACTTTACGAGCAGTACTTC.

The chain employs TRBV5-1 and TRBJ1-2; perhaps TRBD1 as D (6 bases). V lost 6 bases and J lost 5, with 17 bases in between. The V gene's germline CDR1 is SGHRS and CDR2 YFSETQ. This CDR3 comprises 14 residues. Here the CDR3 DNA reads TGCGCCAGCAACTCCGCGACAGGCGGTTATGGCTACACCTTC. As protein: CASNSATGGYGYTF.

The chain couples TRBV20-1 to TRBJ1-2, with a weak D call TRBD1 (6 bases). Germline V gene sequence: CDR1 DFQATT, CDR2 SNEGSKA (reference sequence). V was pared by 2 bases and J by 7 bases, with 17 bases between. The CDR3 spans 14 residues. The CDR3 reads CSARSSGAVGGYTF. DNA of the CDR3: TGCAGTGCTAGATCCTCGGGGGCCGTAGGTGGCTACACCTTC.

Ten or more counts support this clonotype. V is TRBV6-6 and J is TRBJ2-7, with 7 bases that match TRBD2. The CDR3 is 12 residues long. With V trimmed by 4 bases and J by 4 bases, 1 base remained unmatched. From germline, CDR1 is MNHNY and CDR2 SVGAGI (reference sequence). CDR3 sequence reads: CASSWREYEQYF. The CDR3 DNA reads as TGTGCCAGCAGTTGGCGGGAGTACGAGCAGTACTTC.

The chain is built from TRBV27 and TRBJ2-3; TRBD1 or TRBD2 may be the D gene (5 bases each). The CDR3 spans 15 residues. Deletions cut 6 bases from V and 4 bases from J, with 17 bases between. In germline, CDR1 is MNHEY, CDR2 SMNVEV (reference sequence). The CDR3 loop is CASSPKNRGSDTQYF. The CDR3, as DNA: TGTGCCAGCAGCCCTAAAAATCGGGGCTCAGATACGCAGTATTTT.

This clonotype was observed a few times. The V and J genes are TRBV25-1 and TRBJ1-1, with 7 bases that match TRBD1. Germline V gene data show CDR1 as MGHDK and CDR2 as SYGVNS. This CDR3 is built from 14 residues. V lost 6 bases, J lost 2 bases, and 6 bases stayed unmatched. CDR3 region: CASRPRGGNTEAFF. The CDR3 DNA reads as TGTGCCAGCAGGCCCAGAGGGGGCAACACTGAAGCTTTCTTT.

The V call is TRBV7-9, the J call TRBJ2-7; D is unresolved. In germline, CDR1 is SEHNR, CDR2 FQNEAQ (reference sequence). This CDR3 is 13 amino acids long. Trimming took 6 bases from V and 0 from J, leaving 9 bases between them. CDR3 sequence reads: CASSLPVSYEQYF. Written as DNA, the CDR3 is TGTGCCAGCAGTCTCCCGGTCTCCTACGAGCAGTACTTC.

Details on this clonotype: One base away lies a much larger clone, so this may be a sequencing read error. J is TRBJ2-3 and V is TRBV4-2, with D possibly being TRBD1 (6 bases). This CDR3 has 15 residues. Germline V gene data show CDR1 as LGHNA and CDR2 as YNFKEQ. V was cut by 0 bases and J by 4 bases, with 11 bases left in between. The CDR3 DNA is TGTGCCAGCAGCCAAGATAGAGAGGGGGCAGATACGCAGTATTTT. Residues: CASSQDREGADTQYF.